A single T cell receptor (beta chain) is shown here with its context. Its antigen is currently unknown. After constant-region reverse-primer amplification, full-length variable regions underwent semi-nested PCR with Nested Universal Primer A. TCRdb itself ran the 5' RACE reads through MiXCR, one entry per CDR3 protein. The sample consists of roughly 60,000 distinct CDR3 sequences, about 26% of them appearing once. Findings and caveats of the study: In terms of TCR gene usage, tumor memory CD4+ T cells clustered together with blood and lymph node memory CD4+ cells, as well as with lymph node naive CD4+ cells. The larger-cohort validation was restricted to a single TCR beta V-J rearrangement rather than whole repertoires. Greatest tumor Treg TCR overlap was with tumor naive CD4+ cells.

CDR1 and CDR2 from the germline V gene are SGHTA and FQGTGA. The length of the CDR3 is 16 residues. V trimming: 0 bases; J trimming: 5 bases; junction bases outside the gene matches: 8. Tregs were sorted as CD4+CD25+CD127-/low cells. Material for sequencing was tumor-infiltrating Tregs sorted from the breast tumor. This chain joins TRBV7-3 and TRBJ2-3, with TRBD2 identical over 7 bases. The origin of this receptor is a female donor with breast cancer. The CDR3 nucleotides read TGTGCCAGCAGCTTAACTGGCCTAGCGGAAGGAGATACGCAGTATTTT. It encodes CASSLTGLAEGDTQYF.